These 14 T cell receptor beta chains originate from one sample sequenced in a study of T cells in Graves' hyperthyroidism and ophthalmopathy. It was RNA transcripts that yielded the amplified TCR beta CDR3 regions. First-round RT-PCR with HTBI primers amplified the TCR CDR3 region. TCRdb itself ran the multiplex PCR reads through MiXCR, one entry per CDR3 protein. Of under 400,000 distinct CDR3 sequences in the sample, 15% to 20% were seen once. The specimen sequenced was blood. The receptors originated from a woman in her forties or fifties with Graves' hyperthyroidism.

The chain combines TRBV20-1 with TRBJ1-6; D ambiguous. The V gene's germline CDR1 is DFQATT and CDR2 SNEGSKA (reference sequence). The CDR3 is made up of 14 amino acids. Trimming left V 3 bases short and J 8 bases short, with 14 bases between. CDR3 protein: CSASVGFHDSPLHF. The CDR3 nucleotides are TGCAGTGCTAGTGTGGGGTTTCATGATTCACCCCTCCACTTT.

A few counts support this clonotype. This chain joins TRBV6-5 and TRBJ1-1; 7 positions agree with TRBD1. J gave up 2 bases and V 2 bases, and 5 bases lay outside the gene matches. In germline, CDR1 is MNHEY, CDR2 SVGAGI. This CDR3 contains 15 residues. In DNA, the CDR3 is TGTGCCAGCAGTTACGCGGGACAGTTAAACACTGAAGCTTTCTTT. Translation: CASSYAGQLNTEAFF.

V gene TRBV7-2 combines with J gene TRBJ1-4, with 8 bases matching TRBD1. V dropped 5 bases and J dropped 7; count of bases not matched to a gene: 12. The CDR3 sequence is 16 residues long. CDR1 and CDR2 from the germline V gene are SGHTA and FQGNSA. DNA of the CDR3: TGTGCCAGCAGCCCTAAACATACAGGGGGGGGTGAAAAACTGTTTTTT. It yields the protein CASSPKHTGGGEKLFF. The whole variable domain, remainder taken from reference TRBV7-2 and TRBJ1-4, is GAGVSQSPSNKVTEKGKDVELRCDPISGHTALYWYRQSLGQGLEFLIYFQGNSAPDKSGLPSDRFSAERTGGSVSTLTIQRTQQEDSAVYLCASSPKHTGGGEKLFFGSGTQLSVL.

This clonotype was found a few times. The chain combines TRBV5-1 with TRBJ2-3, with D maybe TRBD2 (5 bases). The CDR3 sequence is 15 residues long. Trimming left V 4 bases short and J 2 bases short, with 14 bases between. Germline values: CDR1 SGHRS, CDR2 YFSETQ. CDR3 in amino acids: CASSSRSDHTDTQYF. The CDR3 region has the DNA TGCGCCAGCAGCAGCCGTAGCGACCACACAGATACGCAGTATTTT.

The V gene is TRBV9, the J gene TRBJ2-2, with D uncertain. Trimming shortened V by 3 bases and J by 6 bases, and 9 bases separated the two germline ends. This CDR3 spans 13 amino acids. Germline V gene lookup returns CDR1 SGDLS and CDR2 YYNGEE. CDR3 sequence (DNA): TGTGCCAGCAGCGCGGCCAGCCCCGGGGAGCTGTTTTTT. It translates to CASSAASPGELFF.

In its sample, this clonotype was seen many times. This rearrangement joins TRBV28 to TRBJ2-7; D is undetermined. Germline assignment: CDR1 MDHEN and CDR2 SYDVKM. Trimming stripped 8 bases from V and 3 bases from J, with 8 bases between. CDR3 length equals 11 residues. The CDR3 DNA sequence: TGTGCCAGCGGTAGCATCTACGAGCAGTACTTC. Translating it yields CASGSIYEQYF.

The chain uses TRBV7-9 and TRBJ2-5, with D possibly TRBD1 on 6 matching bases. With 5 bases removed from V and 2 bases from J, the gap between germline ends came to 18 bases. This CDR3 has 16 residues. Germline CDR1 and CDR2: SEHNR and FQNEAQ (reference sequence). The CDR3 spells CASSRDIQGSQETQYF. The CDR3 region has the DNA TGTGCCAGCAGCAGGGACATCCAGGGGTCTCAAGAGACCCAGTACTTC.

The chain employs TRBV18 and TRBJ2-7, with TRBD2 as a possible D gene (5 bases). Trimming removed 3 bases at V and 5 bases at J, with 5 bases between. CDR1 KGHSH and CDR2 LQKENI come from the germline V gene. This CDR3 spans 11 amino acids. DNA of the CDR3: TGTGCCAGCTCACCGGAGGACGAGCAGTACTTC. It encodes CASSPEDEQYF.

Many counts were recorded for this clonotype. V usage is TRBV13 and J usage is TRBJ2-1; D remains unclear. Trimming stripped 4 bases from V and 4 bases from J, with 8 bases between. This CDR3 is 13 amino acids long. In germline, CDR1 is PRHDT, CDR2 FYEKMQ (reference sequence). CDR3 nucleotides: TGTGCCAGCAGCTGGGCGTCATACAATGAGCAGTTCTTC. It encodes CASSWASYNEQFF.

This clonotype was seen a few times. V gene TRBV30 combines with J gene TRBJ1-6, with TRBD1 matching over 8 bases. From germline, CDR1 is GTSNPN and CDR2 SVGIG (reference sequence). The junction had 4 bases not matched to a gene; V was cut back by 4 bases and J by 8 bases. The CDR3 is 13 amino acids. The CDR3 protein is CAWTGTGDSPLHF. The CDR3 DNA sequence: TGTGCCTGGACCGGGACAGGAGATTCACCCCTCCACTTT.

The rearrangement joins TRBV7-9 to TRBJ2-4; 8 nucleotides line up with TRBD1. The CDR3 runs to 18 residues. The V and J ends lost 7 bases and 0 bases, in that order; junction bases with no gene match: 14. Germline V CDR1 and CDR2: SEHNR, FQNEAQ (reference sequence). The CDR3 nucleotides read TGTGCCAGCACCCCGCCGCTTGGGGACAGGTTAGCCAAAAACATTCAGTACTTC. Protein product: CASTPPLGDRLAKNIQYF. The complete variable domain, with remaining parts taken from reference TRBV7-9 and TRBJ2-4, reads DTGVSQNPRHKITKRGQNVTFRCDPISEHNRLYWYRQTLGQGPEFLTYFQNEAQLEKSRLLSDRFSAERPKGSFSTLEIQRTEQGDSAMYLCASTPPLGDRLAKNIQYFGAGTRLSVL.

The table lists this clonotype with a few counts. CDR3 sequence reads: CASSPDYQETQYF. The CDR3 DNA sequence: TGTGCCAGCAGTCCGGATTACCAAGAGACCCAGTACTTC. The chain has TRBV28 and TRBJ2-5; D gene ambiguous. Germline V gene lookup returns CDR1 MDHEN and CDR2 SYDVKM. The V end lost 5 bases, the J end lost 0 bases, and 7 bases lay between the germline ends. The CDR3 is 13 amino acids.

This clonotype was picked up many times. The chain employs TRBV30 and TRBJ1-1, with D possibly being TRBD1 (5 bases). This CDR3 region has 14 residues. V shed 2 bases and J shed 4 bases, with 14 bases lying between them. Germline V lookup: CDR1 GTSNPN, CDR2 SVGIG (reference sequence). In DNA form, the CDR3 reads TGTGCCTGGAGTTTTGGGACCCAGGGCACTGAAGCTTTCTTT. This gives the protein CAWSFGTQGTEAFF.

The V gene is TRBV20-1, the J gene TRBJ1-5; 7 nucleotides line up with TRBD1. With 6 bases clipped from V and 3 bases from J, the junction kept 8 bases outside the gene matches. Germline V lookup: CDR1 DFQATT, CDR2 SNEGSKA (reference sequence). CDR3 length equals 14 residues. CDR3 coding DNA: TGCAGTGCCGCTACTACAGGGGACAATCAGCCCCAGCATTTT. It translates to CSAATTGDNQPQHF.